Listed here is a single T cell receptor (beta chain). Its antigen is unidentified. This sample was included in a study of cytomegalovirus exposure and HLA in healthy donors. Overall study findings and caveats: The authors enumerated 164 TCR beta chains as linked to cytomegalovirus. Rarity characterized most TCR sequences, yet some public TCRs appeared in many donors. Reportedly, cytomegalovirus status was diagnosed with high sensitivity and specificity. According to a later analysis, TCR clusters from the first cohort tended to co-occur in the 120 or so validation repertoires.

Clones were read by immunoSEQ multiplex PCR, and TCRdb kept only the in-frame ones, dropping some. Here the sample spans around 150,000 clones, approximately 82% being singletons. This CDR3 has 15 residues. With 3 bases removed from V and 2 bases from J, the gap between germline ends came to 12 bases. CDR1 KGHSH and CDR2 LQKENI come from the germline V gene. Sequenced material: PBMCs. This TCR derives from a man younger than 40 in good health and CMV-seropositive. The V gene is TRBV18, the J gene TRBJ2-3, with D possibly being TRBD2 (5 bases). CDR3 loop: CASSPSGGFTDTQYF. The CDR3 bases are TGTGCCAGCTCACCCTCCGGCGGGTTCACAGATACGCAGTATTTT.